The clone carrying this TCR beta chain was seen only once. As yet, its antigen is unknown. The CDR3 runs 15 residues. Trimming took off 0 bases at V and 4 bases at J, with 12 bases between the two ends. CDR1 and CDR2 (germline): SGHRS, YFSETQ. The sample originates from a study of T cells after posttransplantation cyclophosphamide. Assay used: immunoSEQ multiplex PCR; TCRdb lists only in-frame clones, some missing. Seen here are about 47,000 clones, approximately 94% observed once, and the top ten hold 2.9%. Whole-study results and caveats: Recipient CMV seropositivity and CMV reactivation strongly tracked TRB clonality.

The sample taken for sequencing was PBMCs. The chain uses TRBV5-1 and TRBJ2-3; maybe TRBD2 (5 bases). The receptor was isolated from a woman aged 30 to 39 in good health and a related stem cell transplant donor. CDR3 bases: TGCGCCAGCAGCTTGGGCCAACTAGTCGCAGATACGCAGTATTTT. Its protein product is CASSLGQLVADTQYF.